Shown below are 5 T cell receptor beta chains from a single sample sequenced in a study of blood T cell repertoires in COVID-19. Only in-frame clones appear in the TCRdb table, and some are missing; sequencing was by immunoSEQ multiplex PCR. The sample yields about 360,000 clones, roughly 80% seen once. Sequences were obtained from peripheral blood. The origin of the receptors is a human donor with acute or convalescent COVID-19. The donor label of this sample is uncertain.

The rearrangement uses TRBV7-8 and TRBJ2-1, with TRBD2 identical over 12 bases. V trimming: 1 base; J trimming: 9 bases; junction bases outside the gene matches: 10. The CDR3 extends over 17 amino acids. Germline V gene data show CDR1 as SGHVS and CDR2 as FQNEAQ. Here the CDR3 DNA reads TGTGCCAGCAGCTTAGTCCTGCTAGCGGGAGGGCCGGGTGAGCAGTTCTTC. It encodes CASSLVLLAGGPGEQFF.

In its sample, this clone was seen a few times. CDR3 DNA: TGTGCCAGCAGCCCTCTACAAGACACTTACGAGCAGTACTTC. Translating it yields CASSPLQDTYEQYF. J is TRBJ2-7 and V is TRBV7-9; D remains unclear. With 5 bases removed from V and 4 bases from J, the gap between germline ends came to 15 bases. The CDR3 totals 14 residues. Germline V gene sequence: CDR1 SEHNR, CDR2 FQNEAQ (reference sequence).

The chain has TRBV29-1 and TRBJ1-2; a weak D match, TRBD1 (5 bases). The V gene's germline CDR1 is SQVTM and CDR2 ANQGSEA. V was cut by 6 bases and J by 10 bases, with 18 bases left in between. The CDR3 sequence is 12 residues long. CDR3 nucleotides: TGCAGCGTGAAGGCGGGAGGGGAAGTCTACACCTTC. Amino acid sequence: CSVKAGGEVYTF.

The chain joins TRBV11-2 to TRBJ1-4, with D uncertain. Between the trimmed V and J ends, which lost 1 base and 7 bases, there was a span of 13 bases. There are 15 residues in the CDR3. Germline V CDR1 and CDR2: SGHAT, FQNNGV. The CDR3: CASSLVGTAGEKLFF. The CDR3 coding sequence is TGTGCCAGCAGCTTAGTGGGTACGGCGGGTGAAAAACTGTTTTTT.

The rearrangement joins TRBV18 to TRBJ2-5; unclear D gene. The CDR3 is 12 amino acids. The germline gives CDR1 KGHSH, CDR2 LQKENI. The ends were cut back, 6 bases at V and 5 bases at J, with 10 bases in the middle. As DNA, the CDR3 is TGTGCCAGCTCTCCGAGGTCGGAGACCCAGTACTTC. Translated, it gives CASSPRSETQYF.